This paragraph reports one T cell receptor beta chain. These data are taken from a study of technical replicates of blood from several donors. The method was immunoSEQ multiplex PCR; TCRdb's version includes in-frame clones alone and lacks a portion of them. The data show about 80,000 clones, with approximately 93% seen just once and approximately 0.4% held by the top ten. V lost 4 bases, J lost 3 bases, and 17 bases lay in between. Germline V gene sequence: CDR1 SGHRS, CDR2 YFSETQ. This CDR3 region has 15 residues. The chain combines TRBV5-1 with TRBJ2-7; TRBD2 is a possible D gene (6 bases). The sample taken for sequencing was T cells isolated from PBMCs. This sequence originates from a human donor in good health. The CDR3 protein is CASSKASDPGYEQYF. The DNA for the CDR3 is TGCGCCAGCAGCAAGGCTAGCGATCCGGGCTACGAGCAGTACTTC.